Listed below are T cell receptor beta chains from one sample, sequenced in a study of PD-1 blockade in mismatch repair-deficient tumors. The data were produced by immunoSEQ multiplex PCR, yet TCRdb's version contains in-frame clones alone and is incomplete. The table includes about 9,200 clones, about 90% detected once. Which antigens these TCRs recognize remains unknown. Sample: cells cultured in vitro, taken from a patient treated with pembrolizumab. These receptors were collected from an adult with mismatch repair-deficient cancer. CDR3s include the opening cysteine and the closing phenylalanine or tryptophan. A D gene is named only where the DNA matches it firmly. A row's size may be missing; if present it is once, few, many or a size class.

CDR3aa: CASSLLAGELFF
CDR3nt: TGCGCCAGCAGCTTACTAGCCGGGGAGCTGTTTTTT
j_gene: TRBJ2-2
abundance: NA
d_gene: NA
v_gene: TRBV5-1

CDR3aa: CASSLVAEVNEQFF
CDR3nt: TGTGCCAGCAGTTTAGTAGCGGAGGTTAATGAGCAGTTCTTC
j_gene: TRBJ2-1
abundance: NA
d_gene: NA
v_gene: TRBV28

CDR3aa: CASSADRAGKEKLFF
CDR3nt: TGTGCCAGTAGCGCCGACAGGGCCGGGAAGGAAAAACTGTTTTTT
j_gene: TRBJ1-4
abundance: large
d_gene: TRBD1
v_gene: TRBV19

CDR3aa: CASSPGTDSYEQYF
CDR3nt: TGTGCCAGCTCACCTGGGACTGACTCCTACGAGCAGTACTTC
j_gene: TRBJ2-7
abundance: NA
d_gene: NA
v_gene: TRBV18

CDR3aa: CASSLTRLAGGPSSYNEQFF
CDR3nt: TGTGCCAGCAGCTTAACGAGGCTAGCGGGAGGTCCAAGCTCCTACAATGAGCAGTTCTTC
j_gene: TRBJ2-1
abundance: NA
d_gene: TRBD2
v_gene: TRBV7-3

CDR3aa: CASSPSTSTDTQYF
CDR3nt: TGTGCCAGCAGTCCATCGACTAGCACGGATACGCAGTATTTT
j_gene: TRBJ2-3
abundance: once
d_gene: TRBD2
v_gene: TRBV14

CDR3aa: CASSLPGLVNEQFF
CDR3nt: TGTGCCAGCAGCTTACCAGGGCTGGTCAATGAGCAGTTCTTC
j_gene: TRBJ2-1
abundance: few
d_gene: NA
v_gene: TRBV7-3

CDR3aa: CASSDRGYNEQFF
CDR3nt: TGTGCCAGCAGCGACAGGGGGTACAATGAGCAGTTCTTC
j_gene: TRBJ2-1
abundance: NA
d_gene: TRBD1
v_gene: TRBV9

CDR3aa: CASSLGGTDTQYF
CDR3nt: TGTGCCAGCAGCTTAGGGGGCACAGATACGCAGTATTTT
j_gene: TRBJ2-3
abundance: NA
d_gene: NA
v_gene: TRBV7-3

CDR3aa: CASSTEGLAGVTDTQYF
CDR3nt: TGTGCCAGCAGCACCGAAGGGCTAGCGGGAGTAACAGATACGCAGTATTTT
j_gene: TRBJ2-3
abundance: NA
d_gene: TRBD2
v_gene: TRBV9

CDR3aa: CAISPIGRSYTF
CDR3nt: TGTGCCATTTCCCCAATCGGAAGGAGCTACACCTTC
j_gene: TRBJ1-2
abundance: NA
d_gene: NA
v_gene: TRBV6-6

CDR3aa: CASSPGSGTDTQYF
CDR3nt: TGTGCCAGCAGCCCAGGCAGCGGCACAGATACGCAGTATTTT
j_gene: TRBJ2-3
abundance: NA
d_gene: NA
v_gene: TRBV5-6

CDR3aa: CASSTNTEAFF
CDR3nt: TGTGCCAGCAGCACGAACACTGAAGCTTTCTTT
j_gene: TRBJ1-1
abundance: few
d_gene: NA
v_gene: TRBV2

CDR3aa: CASTGGGVYNEQFF
CDR3nt: TGTGCCAGTACGGGCGGCGGGGTCTACAATGAGCAGTTCTTC
j_gene: TRBJ2-1
abundance: NA
d_gene: NA
v_gene: TRBV19

CDR3aa: CASSESQEGREAFF
CDR3nt: TGTGCCAGCAGTGAATCTCAGGAGGGCAGGGAAGCTTTCTTT
j_gene: TRBJ1-1
abundance: NA
d_gene: NA
v_gene: TRBV25-1

CDR3aa: CASSFTGLSTDTQYF
CDR3nt: TGTGCCAGCAGCTTTACGGGGTTGTCAACAGATACGCAGTATTTT
j_gene: TRBJ2-3
abundance: medium-sized
d_gene: NA
v_gene: TRBV7-3

CDR3aa: CASSMRTGDNFYNSPLHF
CDR3nt: TGTGCCAGCAGCATGCGGACAGGGGATAATTTTTATAATTCACCCCTCCACTTT
j_gene: TRBJ1-6
abundance: NA
d_gene: TRBD1
v_gene: TRBV5-5

CDR3aa: CATQRDSSSTEAFF
CDR3nt: TGTGCCACCCAGAGGGACAGTTCATCCACTGAAGCTTTCTTT
j_gene: TRBJ1-1
abundance: NA
d_gene: TRBD1
v_gene: TRBV19